The 31 T cell receptor beta chains reported below all come from one sample, sequenced in a study of cytomegalovirus exposure and HLA in healthy donors (dated by TCRdb to 2017 to 2019). Library creation used the immunoSEQ multiplex PCR assay. TCRdb retrieved this table from immuneACCESS and kept in-frame rearrangements only. Not all clones are present; in checked studies, unresolved V genes account for under half, and no reason is known for the remainder. In all, the sample holds under 75,000 clones, and 95% to 98% of those were seen once. About 1.5% of the sample belongs to the ten largest clones. The sequenced sample consisted of PBMCs. The source of these receptors is a woman between 18 and 29 years old in good health and CMV-seropositive.

The chain employs TRBV7-8 and TRBJ2-7; 9 bases are shared with TRBD1. V lost 1 base to trimming and J lost 4 bases; unmatched junction nucleotides: 2. This CDR3 comprises 14 residues. CDR1 and CDR2 (germline): SGHVS, FQNEAQ. The CDR3 sequence is CASSLETGGYEQYF. DNA of the CDR3: TGTGCCAGCAGCTTAGAGACAGGGGGGTACGAGCAGTACTTC.

The J gene is TRBJ2-7, the V gene TRBV9; tentatively, D is TRBD2 (5 bases). Trimming removed 4 bases from V and 0 bases from J, with 14 bases in between. The germline gives CDR1 SGDLS, CDR2 YYNGEE. The length of the CDR3 is 15 residues. CDR3 in DNA: TGTGCCAGCAGCCCCCGGGCCAGCGGCTCCTACGAGCAGTACTTC. Translating it yields CASSPRASGSYEQYF. Supplemented by reference TRBV9 and TRBJ2-7, the full variable domain reads DSGVTQTPKHLITATGQRVTLRCSPRSGDLSVYWYQQSLDQGLQFLIQYYNGEERAKGNILERFSAQQFPDLHSELNLSSLELGDSALYFCASSPRASGSYEQYFGPGTRLTVT.

The rearrangement links TRBV27 to TRBJ2-7; 9 bases align to TRBD1. The trim removed 2 bases at V and 7 bases at J, leaving 12 bases unmatched. The CDR3 is made up of 16 amino acids. Germline values: CDR1 MNHEY, CDR2 SMNVEV (reference sequence). CDR3 residues: CASSLRPGQGLREQYF. The CDR3 DNA reads TGTGCCAGCAGTTTAAGACCGGGACAGGGATTACGGGAGCAGTACTTC.

This chain joins TRBV27 and TRBJ2-7; tentatively, D is TRBD2 (6 bases). This CDR3 has 14 amino acids. The germline V and J ends were trimmed by 2 bases and 4 bases, with 12 bases remaining between them. Germline values: CDR1 MNHEY, CDR2 SMNVEV (reference sequence). CDR3 DNA sequence: TGTGCCAGCAGTTTAGGAGGGGCACGTTACGAGCAGTACTTC. Translation gives CASSLGGARYEQYF.

This chain uses TRBV5-4 with TRBJ1-1; 7 bases map to TRBD1. Germline trimming cut 4 bases from V and 3 bases from J; bases unmatched to any gene: 9. This CDR3 is built from 15 residues. Germline V gives CDR1 SGHNT, CDR2 YYREEE (reference sequence). Here the CDR3 DNA reads TGTGCCAGCAGCCCGAAGACAGGGCGGGACACTGAAGCTTTCTTT. The encoded protein is CASSPKTGRDTEAFF.

The chain couples TRBV28 to TRBJ1-1; D is unresolved. V lost 1 base and J 3 bases, leaving 12 bases between the germline ends. CDR1 and CDR2 (germline): MDHEN, SYDVKM. The CDR3 totals 15 residues. The CDR3: CASSLLGGRDTEAFF. CDR3 in DNA: TGTGCCAGCAGTTTATTGGGAGGGAGGGACACTGAAGCTTTCTTT. Full variable domain (missing parts from reference TRBV28 and TRBJ1-1): DVKVTQSSRYLVKRTGEKVFLECVQDMDHENMFWYRQDPGLGLRLIYFSYDVKMKEKGDIPEGYSVSREKKERFSLILESASTNQTSMYLCASSLLGGRDTEAFFGQGTRLTVV.

The gene calls are TRBV2 and TRBJ1-1; D remains unclear. Trimming shortened V by 6 bases and J by 5 bases, and 16 bases separated the two germline ends. The CDR3 has 14 residues. Per the germline V gene, CDR1 is SNHLY and CDR2 is FYNNEI. For the CDR3, the DNA is TGTGCCAGCAGCGAATGGGGAGGACGGACTGAAGCTTTCTTT. Its translation is CASSEWGGRTEAFF.

The V and J genes are TRBV11-2 and TRBJ2-7, with TRBD2 matching over 7 bases. The CDR3 length is 15 residues. The ends lost 6 bases at V and 2 bases at J; junction bases unmatched: 10. Germline lookup yields CDR1 SGHAT and CDR2 FQNNGV. CDR3 amino acids: CASRSGLGGAYEQYF. CDR3 in DNA: TGTGCCAGCAGGTCAGGGTTGGGAGGGGCCTACGAGCAGTACTTC.

The V and J genes are TRBV2 and TRBJ1-3, with D perhaps TRBD1 (6 bases). V dropped 7 bases and J dropped 4 bases, with 17 bases sitting between them. The CDR3 runs 15 residues. Germline-derived CDR1 and CDR2 are SNHLY and FYNNEI. DNA of the CDR3: TGTGCCAGCAAAAGCCTCAGGGGAGCCGGAAACACCATATATTTT. This encodes CASKSLRGAGNTIYF.

This rearrangement joins TRBV4-2 to TRBJ2-5; 7 positions match TRBD2. CDR1 and CDR2 from the germline V gene are LGHNA and YNFKEQ. This CDR3 has 16 residues. V was clipped by 0 bases and J by 2 bases; unmatched bases: 6. The CDR3 is CASSQDAGAEQETQYF. The DNA of the CDR3 is TGTGCCAGCAGCCAAGACGCGGGAGCGGAGCAAGAGACCCAGTACTTC.

The rearrangement joins TRBV4-2 to TRBJ2-2; 11 nucleotides align to TRBD1. This CDR3 is 18 amino acids long. Germline CDR1 LGHNA, CDR2 YNFKEQ. V shed 4 bases and J 4 bases; nucleotides not matched to a gene: 11. The CDR3 bases are TGTGCCAGCAGCCCGCGGACAGGGGGCGATTCGTCCACCGGGGAGCTGTTTTTT. This codes for CASSPRTGGDSSTGELFF.

This chain uses TRBV11-3 with TRBJ2-1, with TRBD2 as a possible D gene (5 bases). V lost 1 base to trimming and J lost 2 bases, with 12 bases between them. This CDR3 spans 16 amino acids. Germline V gene sequence: CDR1 SGHNT, CDR2 YENEEA. This chain's CDR3 is CASSLVVSGTYNEQFF. The CDR3 region has the DNA TGTGCCAGCAGCTTAGTGGTGTCGGGGACCTACAATGAGCAGTTCTTC.

The gene calls are TRBV28 and TRBJ2-2; 12 positions match TRBD2. J was trimmed by 7 bases and V by 3 bases; bases with no gene match: 6. CDR3 length: 16 residues. Germline CDR1 reads MDHEN; CDR2 reads SYDVKM. The CDR3 bases are TGTGCCAGCAGTTTGAGTCTAGCGGGAGGGGGCGGGGAGCTGTTTTTT. As protein: CASSLSLAGGGGELFF.

This rearrangement joins TRBV29-1 to TRBJ2-3, with TRBD2 matching over 8 bases. The CDR3 is made up of 18 amino acids. V lost 3 bases and J lost 3; bases outside the gene matches: 17. Per germline, CDR1 SQVTM and CDR2 ANQGSEA. CDR3 bases: TGCAGCGTTGATGGTGCCAGGGTAGCGGGAAGTGGGACAGATACGCAGTATTTT. Its protein is CSVDGARVAGSGTDTQYF.

V gene TRBV7-2 combines with J gene TRBJ2-1; tentatively, D is TRBD1 (7 bases). This CDR3 spans 15 amino acids. Trimming left V 1 base short and J 3 bases short, with 10 bases between. CDR1 is SGHTA and CDR2 is FQGNSA in the germline V gene. The CDR3 sequence: CASSLGQGGYNEQFF. For the CDR3, the DNA is TGTGCCAGCAGCTTAGGGCAGGGGGGCTACAATGAGCAGTTCTTC.

J is TRBJ2-1 and V is TRBV6-6, with D possibly being TRBD1 (7 bases). This CDR3 has 12 amino acids. Looked up from germline, CDR1 is MNHNY and CDR2 is SVGAGI (reference sequence). The V and J ends lost 6 bases and 7 bases respectively, with 10 bases between them. The CDR3 DNA follows: TGTGCCAGCAGGGAGGGGGCGAATGAGCAGTTCTTC. Protein product: CASREGANEQFF.

The V gene is TRBV4-1, the J gene TRBJ2-3, with D hard to call. This CDR3 has 17 residues. The germline gives CDR1 MGHRA, CDR2 YSYEKL. Trimming took 0 bases from V and 4 from J, leaving 17 bases between them. The CDR3 bases are TGCGCCAGCAGCCAAGACGGTCTAGTTATGTCCGCAGATACGCAGTATTTT. Encoded protein: CASSQDGLVMSADTQYF.

The chain is built from TRBV27 and TRBJ2-7, with 9 bases fitting TRBD2. Germline V CDR1 and CDR2: MNHEY, SMNVEV (reference sequence). The CDR3 loop spans 16 amino acids. V lost 1 base and J lost 8; bases outside the gene matches: 12. The CDR3 is CASSLLPPRLADKQYF. The CDR3 DNA sequence: TGTGCCAGCAGTTTATTACCCCCCCGACTAGCGGACAAGCAGTACTTC.

The CDR3 here is CASSVPDSSNTEAFF. In DNA, the CDR3 is TGTGCCAGCAGCGTCCCGGACAGCTCGAACACTGAAGCTTTCTTT. The V gene is TRBV2, the J gene TRBJ1-1; tentative D call: TRBD1 (6 bases). CDR3 length: 15 residues. Germline CDR1 reads SNHLY; CDR2 reads FYNNEI. V dropped 6 bases and J dropped 1 base, with 15 bases sitting between them.

The chain links TRBV30 to TRBJ1-1; D uncertain. The V gene lost 5 bases and the J gene lost 5 bases, with 24 bases spanning the gap. In germline, CDR1 is GTSNPN, CDR2 SVGIG (reference sequence). CDR3 length equals 16 residues. Written as DNA, the CDR3 is TGTGCCTGGGCCCCCGGGGTCCCACCCGAAGTTACTGAAGCTTTCTTT. This sequence encodes CAWAPGVPPEVTEAFF. The full variable domain, in which reference TRBV30 and TRBJ1-1 provide the parts outside the CDR3, is SQTIHQWPATLVQPVGSPLSLECTVEGTSNPNLYWYRQAAGRGLQLLFYSVGIGQISSEVPQNLSASRPQDRQFILSSKKLLLSDSGFYLCAWAPGVPPEVTEAFFGQGTRLTVV.

This chain's CDR3 is CASSWDTVNTEAFF. CDR3 nucleotides: TGTGCCAGCAGTTGGGACACAGTGAACACTGAAGCTTTCTTT. The chain has TRBV28 and TRBJ1-1; possibly TRBD1 for D (6 bases). V shed 4 bases and J shed 0 bases, with 9 bases lying between them. Looked up from germline, CDR1 is MDHEN and CDR2 is SYDVKM. The CDR3 totals 14 residues.

The rearrangement joins TRBV10-1 to TRBJ2-7; 12 bases are a match to TRBD1. The V and J ends lost 9 bases and 2 bases, in that order; junction bases with no gene match: 14. Per the germline V gene, CDR1 is WNHNN and CDR2 is SYGVQD (reference sequence). The CDR3 length is 17 residues. The CDR3 DNA follows: TGCGCCAGTGATATCCTTAGGGACAGGGGGCCCACCTACGAGCAGTACTTC. Translation: CASDILRDRGPTYEQYF.

The chain is built from TRBV6-1 and TRBJ1-4, with unresolved D. Germline V gene sequence: CDR1 MNHNS, CDR2 SASEGT. The CDR3 runs 10 residues. V gave up 3 bases and J gave up 15 bases, with 8 bases separating them. The CDR3 loop is CASSEADLFF. The CDR3 DNA is TGTGCCAGCAGTGAGGCAGACTTGTTTTTT.

The J gene is TRBJ1-1, the V gene TRBV9, with 7 bases aligning to TRBD1. V lost 3 bases and J lost 5; bases outside the gene matches: 13. Germline V lookup: CDR1 SGDLS, CDR2 YYNGEE. The CDR3 loop spans 16 amino acids. The CDR3 DNA reads as TGTGCCAGCAGCGGAGTCGATAGACAGGGTCGGACTGAAGCTTTCTTT. It is translated as CASSGVDRQGRTEAFF.

J is TRBJ2-7 and V is TRBV5-4; 10 nucleotides line up with TRBD2. The V segment lost 4 bases and the J segment 6 bases; nucleotides outside the gene matches: 10. Germline assignment: CDR1 SGHNT and CDR2 YYREEE (reference sequence). The CDR3 is made up of 15 amino acids. CDR3 nucleotides: TGTGCCAGCAGCCCCGGACTAGCGGACGTCCCCGAGCAGTACTTC. Its protein product is CASSPGLADVPEQYF. Looking up the rest from reference TRBV5-4 and TRBJ2-7 gives the full variable domain: ETGVTQSPTHLIKTRGQQVTLRCSSQSGHNTVSWYQQALGQGPQFIFQYYREEENGRGNFPPRFSGLQFPNYSSELNVNALELDDSALYLCASSPGLADVPEQYFGPGTRLTVT.

The chain carries TRBV30 and TRBJ1-4; 9 bases are a match to TRBD1. The CDR3 consists of 17 residues. V lost 5 bases, J lost 7 bases, and 17 bases stayed unmatched. From germline, CDR1 is GTSNPN and CDR2 SVGIG (reference sequence). The CDR3 protein is CAWEGTGNYGISEKLFF. The CDR3 coding sequence is TGTGCCTGGGAAGGGACAGGGAATTATGGAATAAGTGAAAAACTGTTTTTT.

The rearrangement uses TRBV10-3 and TRBJ2-3; TRBD1 aligns across 9 bases. Germline V CDR1 and CDR2: ENHRY, SYGVKD. This CDR3 contains 13 residues. V shed 0 bases, J shed 12 bases, and the junction held 4 bases outside the gene matches. The CDR3: CAISESQDRGQYF. The CDR3 DNA sequence: TGTGCCATCAGTGAGTCGCAGGACAGGGGTCAGTATTTT.

The chain combines TRBV18 with TRBJ2-7; D possibly corresponds to TRBD1 (6 bases). V lost 4 bases and J 3 bases, leaving 7 bases between the germline ends. Germline V gene sequence: CDR1 KGHSH, CDR2 LQKENI. The CDR3 is 12 amino acids. The CDR3 loop reads CASSQDSYEQYF. Here the CDR3 DNA reads TGTGCCAGCTCACAGGACAGCTACGAGCAGTACTTC. The whole variable domain, remainder taken from reference TRBV18 and TRBJ2-7, is NAGVMQNPRHLVRRRGQEARLRCSPMKGHSHVYWYRQLPEEGLKFMVYLQKENIIDESGMPKERFSAEFPKEGPSILRIQQVVRGDSAAYFCASSQDSYEQYFGPGTRLTVT.

The CDR3 sequence: CASSLTGGSGQPQHF. As DNA, the CDR3 is TGTGCCAGCAGTTTAACGGGGGGTAGCGGTCAGCCCCAGCATTTT. V and J are TRBV27 and TRBJ1-5; tentatively, D is TRBD1 (5 bases). V was trimmed by 2 bases and J by 6 bases, leaving 14 bases between them. Germline CDR1 and CDR2: MNHEY and SMNVEV (reference sequence). The CDR3 has 15 residues.

The V call is TRBV27, the J call TRBJ2-7, with D maybe TRBD2 (5 bases). The CDR3 is 15 amino acids. Germline CDR1 and CDR2: MNHEY and SMNVEV (reference sequence). Trimming stripped 5 bases from V and 1 base from J, with 15 bases between. CDR3 residues: CASSSTLAGSYEQYF. The CDR3 nucleotides read TGTGCCAGCAGTAGCACCCTGGCGGGTTCCTACGAGCAGTACTTC.

This clone was detected once. The rearrangement uses TRBV9 and TRBJ1-2; D may be TRBD1 (5 bases). Germline CDR1 and CDR2: SGDLS and YYNGEE. Trimming shortened V by 2 bases and J by 2 bases, and 10 bases separated the two germline ends. The CDR3 is 14 amino acids. CDR3 amino acids: CASSVDSENYGYTF. DNA for the CDR3: TGTGCCAGCAGCGTCGACAGCGAAAACTATGGCTACACCTTC.